The present T cell receptor (beta chain) was sequenced within a study of radiation and T cells in renal cell carcinoma. This table comes from immunoSEQ multiplex PCR, and its TCRdb copy is limited to in-frame clones, with some not included. There are 65,000 or so clones in the sample; over 60% occur only once, and about 6.4% lies in the top ten. The CDR3 extends over 16 amino acids. V dropped 0 bases and J dropped 1 base, with 12 bases sitting between them. CDR1 is MNHEY, CDR2 SVGAGI, per germline. Time point reported: blood 4 weeks post-SBRT, at nephrectomy. The treatment here: 15 Gy SBRT to primary tumor, nephrectomy 4 weeks later. The patient's renal cell carcinoma had clear cell pathology. Study findings and constraints: Pretreatment tumor biopsies were lacking, so baseline clonotypes are unknown. From baseline, blood top tumor clonotypes peaked at 2 weeks post-radiation.

Details on this clone: The antigen is unknown.

The chain recombines TRBV6-5 with TRBJ1-1; D ambiguous. The receptor was isolated from a man in his sixties with renal cell carcinoma. This specimen consisted of blood, obtained from a patient whose treatment included radiotherapy and nephrectomy. The CDR3 loop is CASSYSLAPQNTEAFF. The DNA for the CDR3 is TGTGCCAGCAGTTACTCTTTGGCACCCCAGAACACTGAAGCTTTCTTT.